A single T cell receptor (beta chain) is shown here with its context. Antigen: not known. The sample comes from a study of OX40 agonist ivuxolimab in advanced cancers. Study background: Subjects had a mean age of about 60 years, with a range of about 23 to 90; almost 85% were male. Study-wide results and caveats: CD4+ and CD8+ blood T cells expanded clonally by week 6 at 0.1 to 3.0 mg/kg. There were also nonresponders showing low normalized T-cell clonal expansion.

Looked up from germline, CDR1 is SGHTS and CDR2 is YDEGEE. The CDR3 extends over 13 amino acids. The ends were cut back, 0 bases at V and 8 bases at J, with 11 bases in the middle. Only in-frame clones appear in the TCRdb table, and some are missing; sequencing was by immunoSEQ multiplex PCR. The data contain tens of thousands of clones, over 80% of them seen just once; the ten biggest clones take up about 1.8%. This TCR was sampled from an adult with an advanced solid tumor such as melanoma, head and neck, liver or kidney cancer. This chain joins TRBV5-8 and TRBJ1-1, with a weak D call TRBD1 (6 bases). The specimen comprised CD4+ or CD8+ T cells sorted from blood, sampled in a trial of the OX40 agonist ivuxolimab. This CDR3 reads CASSLGRGTEAFF. The DNA of the CDR3 is TGTGCCAGCAGCTTGGGACGGGGGACAGAAGCTTTCTTT.